This T cell receptor beta chain derives from a study of blood T cell repertoires in COVID-19. Overall study context: Researchers got acute and convalescent COVID-19 samples from the United States, Italy and Spain. Nucleic acid was either cDNA or gDNA, and it came from T cells, B-cell-depleted T cells, or PBMCs.

The CDR3 runs to 15 residues. The ends were cut back, 4 bases at V and 4 bases at J, with 15 bases in the middle. CDR1 and CDR2 (germline): SNHLY, FYNNEI. Authors' processing steps: Amplified reference gene primers provided the basis for estimating nucleated cell counts. Profiled with immunoSEQ multiplex PCR; TCRdb holds only in-frame clones, not every one. That table gives V, J and clone size, and the DNA gave D and trimming. This sample yields 120,000 to 150,000 clones, of which about 89% are seen a single time; around 6.3% belongs to the top ten. The chain has TRBV2 and TRBJ2-3, with D perhaps TRBD2 (5 bases). The source of this sequence is a man aged 80 or over with acute or convalescent COVID-19. What was sequenced was peripheral blood. The CDR3 bases are TGTGCCAGCAGTGCTCTCCTAGCCGGGGCAGATACGCAGTATTTT. Encoded protein: CASSALLAGADTQYF.